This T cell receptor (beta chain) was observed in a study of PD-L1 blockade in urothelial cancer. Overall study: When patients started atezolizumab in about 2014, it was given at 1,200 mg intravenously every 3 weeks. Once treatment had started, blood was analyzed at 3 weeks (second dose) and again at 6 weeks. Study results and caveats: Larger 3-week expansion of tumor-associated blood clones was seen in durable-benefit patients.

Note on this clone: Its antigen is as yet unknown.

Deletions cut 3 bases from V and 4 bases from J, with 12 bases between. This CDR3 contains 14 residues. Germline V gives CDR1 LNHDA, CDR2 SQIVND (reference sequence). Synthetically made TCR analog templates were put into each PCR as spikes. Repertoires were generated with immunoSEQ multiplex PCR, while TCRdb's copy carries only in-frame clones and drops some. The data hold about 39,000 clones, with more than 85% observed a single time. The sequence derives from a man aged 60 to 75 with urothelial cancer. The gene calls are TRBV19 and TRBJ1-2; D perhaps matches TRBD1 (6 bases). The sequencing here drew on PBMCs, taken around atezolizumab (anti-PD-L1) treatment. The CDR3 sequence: CASSIGGATYGYTF. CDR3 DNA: TGTGCCAGTAGTATCGGGGGGGCCACCTATGGCTACACCTTC.